This T cell receptor beta chain comes out of a study of early T cells in non-severe SARS-CoV-2 infection. TCRdb redid the calling of the 5' RACE reads with MiXCR, one entry per CDR3 protein. The sample lists around 33,000 distinct CDR3 sequences, 5.5% to 8% occurring once. In its sample, this clonotype was seen many times. This clonotype was obtained from an adult who was a healthcare worker with PCR-confirmed SARS-CoV-2 infection or an uninfected control (not recorded which). The source material was whole blood.

The chain's CDR3 is CASRIAGGADTQYF. The CDR3 nucleotides are TGTGCCAGCAGAATAGCGGGAGGGGCAGATACGCAGTATTTT. The chain has TRBV11-2 and TRBJ2-3; 11 bases are shared with TRBD2. The ends lost 6 bases at V and 4 bases at J; junction bases unmatched: 3. CDR1 is SGHAT and CDR2 is FQNNGV in the germline V gene. The CDR3 length is 14 residues. The whole variable domain, remainder taken from reference TRBV11-2 and TRBJ2-3, is EAGVAQSPRYKIIEKRQSVAFWCNPISGHATLYWYQQILGQGPKLLIQFQNNGVVDDSQLPKDRFSAERLKGVDSTLKIQPAKLEDSAVYLCASRIAGGADTQYFGPGTRLTVL.